This T cell receptor (beta chain) originates from a study of T cells in Graves' hyperthyroidism and ophthalmopathy (dated by TCRdb to the late 2010s). In the study overall: Peripheral blood was sampled at the time of initial diagnosis, prior to any treatment. TCR V-J signatures able to tell the groups apart were searched for in a discovery cohort of around 95 patients, of whom over 40 had Graves' ophthalmopathy and 55 to 60 had stable Graves' hyperthyroidism. Prospective prediction of ophthalmopathy was tested in an independent validation cohort of 18 to 20 hyperthyroidism patients and roughly 16 patients who later progressed to ophthalmopathy. The 75 to 100 discovery patients were divided at random into training and test sets in a 7:3 ratio. The study also compared thyroid tissue and blood T-cell repertoires from about 6 Graves' hyperthyroidism patients. Once sampling was done, hyperthyroidism patients were given methimazole at a starting dose of 30 mg daily, whereas ophthalmopathy patients were given high-dose intravenous methylprednisolone. The paper reports TCR Vbeta CDR3 sequencing of 140 or so peripheral blood samples: approximately 41 ophthalmopathy, fewer than 85 hyperthyroidism and about 17 progressor patients.

CDR1 SGHTA and CDR2 FQGNSA are derived from the germline V gene. V sheds 1 base and J sheds 1 base, leaving 10 bases between their ends. From cysteine to phenylalanine, the CDR3 is 15 amino acids long. The only DNA kept is the CDR3, 45 bases in frame from the first base. This clonotype occurred many times. The specificity of this receptor is unknown. No quality values exist for individual bases; no much larger clone is one base distant. Overall results and qualifications from the work: Most expanded thyroid clonotypes (frequency above 0.001) were also detected in blood, suggesting blood repertoires may reflect thyroid immune responses. No statistical method was used to set the sample size in advance, and investigators knew the group allocation. In cross-validation, a model built on a 13 V-J signature told ophthalmopathy apart from stable hyperthyroidism with approximately 90% sensitivity and about 81% specificity, and in testing the same model reached 80%/75%. In validation, the model predicted progression to ophthalmopathy a median of approximately 6.3 months before onset, with approximately 68% sensitivity and 72.22% specificity.

The hyperthyroidism patients were between 18 and 65 years old and newly diagnosed, with a disease duration of less than 2 months. The study excluded patients with uncontrolled infections, other autoimmune diseases, pregnancy or lactation. Clinical symptoms, serum thyroxine and TRAb, thyroid ultrasound, and orbital computed tomography formed the basis for the diagnoses. For progressor patients, blood was drawn at the first diagnosis of hyperthyroidism, before any ophthalmopathy symptoms had appeared. PBMCs were isolated from 7.5 to 10 ml of fresh peripheral blood by Ficoll-Paque density gradient centrifugation. Progressor patients were defined as those initially diagnosed with Graves' hyperthyroidism in whom ophthalmopathy developed during follow-up. Trizol reagent was used to extract total RNA, and RNA quality was then checked on an Agilent 2100 Bioanalyzer. TCR beta CDR3 regions were amplified from RNA transcripts. For the first round of RT-PCR on the TCR CDR3, the HTBI primer set was used together with the Qiagen OneStep RT-PCR kit. Libraries were constructed in a second round of multiplex PCR, after which size selection and purification were carried out. The libraries were sequenced on an Illumina HiSeq2000 using paired-end 100 bp reads. From the authors' description of their analysis: SOAPnuke was used to process the raw data, with reads discarded if the reads contained adapters or uncalled bases, had a mean Phred below 15, or lacked an exact constant-primer or identifier match. High-quality paired reads were merged using COPE v1.2.5, and each unique nucleotide sequence was defined as a clonotype. Clonotypes were aligned to IMGT TRBV, TRBD and TRBJ reference segments using MiTCR v1.1. Only V-J combinations with frequency above 0.0001, covering 99% to 99.2% of repertoires, were analysed. The TCS score was defined as F50 (clonal expansion) divided by E x V (chaos), with BLOSUM62-based TCRdist calculated between CDR3 peptides within each V-J. Welch's t-statistics and random forest reduced around 550 V-J features to around 14, which were used in a naive Bayes classifier (R e1071). TCRdb's own reprocessing of the public reads used fastp at Q25 and MiXCR and kept productive beta chains. CDR3 protein sequences are deduplicated, and each keeps its most common genes and DNA. V and J calls and clone size were set by TCRdb, not the authors. The sample table shows 380,000 or so distinct CDR3 sequences, and around an eighth are seen once. Clones ranked in the top ten supply around 20% of the sample.

The sequencing sample was made of blood. This receptor chain uses TRBV7-2 and TRBJ1-1, with no reliable assignment of the D segment. This receptor was obtained from a man aged 30 to 39 with Graves' hyperthyroidism that later progressed to Graves' ophthalmopathy. This receptor carries the CDR3 CASSLGGVRNTEAFF. The nucleotide sequence is TGTGCCAGCAGCTTAGGGGGAGTTAGGAACACTGAAGCTTTCTTT.